This is a list of T cell receptor beta chains from one sample in a study of sequential checkpoint blockade in melanoma. The method was immunoSEQ multiplex PCR; TCRdb's version includes in-frame clones alone and lacks a portion of them. The sample carries under 10,000 clones, approximately 30% recorded once. The source material was tumor tissue (inferred from file names), sampled from a patient given nivolumab and ipilimumab in sequence. These receptors were taken from a human donor with melanoma. The CDR3 runs from the conserved cysteine through the conserved F or W. Fields, in order: clone size, D gene, V gene, J gene, CDR3 DNA, CDR3 protein. A D gene is named only where the DNA matches it firmly. Clone size is given for some rows only: seen once, a few or many times, or a class if the clone is expanded.

>NA|NA|TRBV5-1|TRBJ2-2
TGCGCCAGCACCTCAGGGGTGGCCACCGGGGAGCTGTTTTTT
CASTSGVATGELFF
>NA|NA|TRBV29-1|TRBJ2-5
TGCAGCGGGAAGGTAGCGGTTCAAGAGACCCAGTACTTC
CSGKVAVQETQYF
>few|TRBD1|TRBV30|TRBJ2-4
TGTGCCTGGGGGACAGGGCAAAACATTCAGTACTTC
CAWGTGQNIQYF
>NA|TRBD2|TRBV14|TRBJ2-2
TGTGCCAGCAGCCGACAAGCGGGAGCGAACACCGGGGAGCTGTTTTTT
CASSRQAGANTGELFF
>NA|TRBD1|TRBV29-1|TRBJ2-3
TGCAGCGCGGAGACCTCAGGGGGACCCACGCAGTATTTT
CSAETSGGPTQYF
>few|NA|TRBV12-1|TRBJ2-1
TGTGCCAGCACCCCGCGTACGCAGGGTCTTTCCGGCAATGAGCAGTTCTTC
CASTPRTQGLSGNEQFF
>few|NA|TRBV6-8|TRBJ2-2
TGTGCCAGCAGTTCCCCCGTCCTCGGGGAGCTGTTTTTT
CASSSPVLGELFF
>few|NA|TRBV12-2|TRBJ1-4
TGTGCCACCTACTATAGTGGCACTAATGAAAAACTGTTTTTT
CATYYSGTNEKLFF
>NA|NA|TRBV30|TRBJ1-6
TGTGCCTGGAGTGTACACCATTTCGATTCACCCCTCCACTTT
CAWSVHHFDSPLHF
>NA|TRBD2|TRBV19|TRBJ2-3
TGTGCCAGCTCTAGCGGGAGGGAATACACAGATACGCAGTATTTT
CASSSGREYTDTQYF
>NA|NA|TRBV19|TRBJ2-1
TGTGCCAGCACACCCGCGAATAGGGACAATGAGCAGTTCTTC
CASTPANRDNEQFF
>NA|NA|TRBV29-1|TRBJ1-2
TGCAGCGCCCAACAGACAGAGAACTATGGCTACACCTTC
CSAQQTENYGYTF
>NA|TRBD1|TRBV19|TRBJ2-1
TGTGCCAGTAGCCCCGGGACAGGGCATATCTCGGATGAGCAGTTCTTC
CASSPGTGHISDEQFF
>NA|NA|TRBV14|TRBJ1-6
TGTGCCAGCAGCCAAGACGGAAGGGATAATTCACCCCTCCACTTT
CASSQDGRDNSPLHF
>NA|TRBD1|TRBV18|TRBJ1-1
TGTGCCAGCTCACCACCGACAGGGGGCACCTTGAACACTGAAGCTTTCTTT
CASSPPTGGTLNTEAFF
>NA|NA|TRBV14|TRBJ2-3
TGTGCCAGCAGCCAAGGATACACAGATACGCAGTATTTT
CASSQGYTDTQYF
>NA|TRBD2|TRBV6-8|TRBJ2-7
TGTGTCAGCGGGAGGGGCGGGACTTCCTACGAGCAGTACTTC
CVSGRGGTSYEQYF
>NA|TRBD1|TRBV5-1|TRBJ1-3
TGCGCCAGCAGCGAGGGACAGATACGATCTGGAAACACCATATATTTT
CASSEGQIRSGNTIYF
>NA|TRBD2|TRBV19|TRBJ2-3
TGTGCCAGTAGTATTGTCCGGGGGGAAGGCACAGATACGCAGTATTTT
CASSIVRGEGTDTQYF
>many|TRBD1|TRBV11-3|TRBJ2-7
TGTGCCAGCAGCTTACCGGACAGGGGGATCAACGAGCAGTACTTC
CASSLPDRGINEQYF
>NA|TRBD1|TRBV10-2|TRBJ1-1
TGCGCCAGTCTACAGGGGTGGAACACTGAAGCTTTCTTT
CASLQGWNTEAFF
>NA|TRBD2|TRBV18|TRBJ2-2
TGTGCCAGCTCGATAGCGGGATTTAACACCGGGGAGCTGTTTTTT
CASSIAGFNTGELFF
>NA|NA|TRBV30|TRBJ1-4
TGTGCCTGTTCGCGCGGGACAACTAATGAAAAACTGTTTTTT
CACSRGTTNEKLFF
>many|TRBD2|TRBV11-3|TRBJ2-1
TGTGCCAGCAGCTTAGGGACTAGCGCCAGTCCTAATGAGCAGTTCTTC
CASSLGTSASPNEQFF
>NA|TRBD2|TRBV11-3|TRBJ2-5
TGTGCCAGCAGCTTAGATTTTCAGCGGGAGGGAGGAGAGACCCAGTACTTC
CASSLDFQREGGETQYF
>NA|NA|TRBV18|TRBJ2-7
TGTGCCAGCTCACCACACGGATACGAGCAGTACTTC
CASSPHGYEQYF
>few|NA|TRBV6-8|TRBJ1-1
TGTGCCAGCAGGTCTGTCGGTAACACTGAAGCTTTCTTT
CASRSVGNTEAFF
>NA|TRBD1|TRBV19|TRBJ1-2
TGTGCCAGTAGTACCTCGGTCGGAAGACAGGGGGTTAACTATGGCTACACCTTC
CASSTSVGRQGVNYGYTF
>few|NA|TRBV29-1|TRBJ2-1
TGCAGCGTCAATAGACAGGCCAATGAGCAGTTCTTC
CSVNRQANEQFF
>NA|NA|TRBV6-1|TRBJ1-1
TGTGCCAGCAGTGAAGCCCGTGGGACTGAAGCTTTCTTT
CASSEARGTEAFF
>few|TRBD1|TRBV6-8|TRBJ1-4
TGTGCCAGCAGTGGACAGGTTAATGAAAAACTGTTTTTT
CASSGQVNEKLFF
>NA|TRBD2|TRBV6-8|TRBJ2-2
TGTGCCAGCAGTAATAGCGGGGGGGCGAACACCGGGGAGCTGTTTTTT
CASSNSGGANTGELFF
>medium-sized|NA|TRBV9|TRBJ1-4
TGTGCCAGCAGCGAGAGGGGGGTAGTGGATGAAAAACTGTTTTTT
CASSERGVVDEKLFF
>NA|TRBD2|TRBV7-4|TRBJ2-5
TGTGCCAGCAGCGCCAGCGGGAGGGGAGGGGAGACCCAGTACTTC
CASSASGRGGETQYF
>NA|TRBD1|TRBV19|TRBJ2-2
TGTGCCAGTACCCCCGGGACAGGGGAGACCGGGGAGCTGTTTTTT
CASTPGTGETGELFF
>NA|NA|TRBV6-7|TRBJ1-5
TGTGCCAGCAGAAAAACTCCGGGGGGCCGGGATCAGCCCCAGCATTTT
CASRKTPGGRDQPQHF
>NA|NA|TRBV6-8|TRBJ2-2
TGTGCCAGCAGTTACTCGTATAGGGGGGTCACCGGGGAGCTGTTTTTT
CASSYSYRGVTGELFF
>NA|NA|TRBV16|TRBJ2-3
TGTGCCAGCAGCCAAGTGGGTCCCACTACAGATACGCAGTATTTT
CASSQVGPTTDTQYF
>NA|NA|TRBV9|TRBJ1-3
TGTGCCAGCAGCTTGAAGGTCAAGTACTCTGGAAACACCATATATTTT
CASSLKVKYSGNTIYF
>NA|TRBD1|TRBV5-1|TRBJ1-2
TGCGCCAGCAGCTTGGATGGACAGGGAGGCTATGGCTACACCTTC
CASSLDGQGGYGYTF
>NA|NA|TRBV15|TRBJ1-3
TGTGCCACCAGCAGAGATCCCCGCGTACCAGGGCTTTCTGGAAACACCATATATTTT
CATSRDPRVPGLSGNTIYF
>NA|NA|TRBV19|TRBJ1-3
TGTGCCAGTAGTATTACCCCAGTTGCTTCGGGGTTCTCTGGAAACACCATATATTTT
CASSITPVASGFSGNTIYF
>NA|NA|TRBV14|TRBJ1-6
TGTGCCAGCAGCCCTGGACTGAATAATTCACCCCTCCACTTT
CASSPGLNNSPLHF
>few|NA|TRBV6-8|TRBJ2-5
TGTGCCAGCAGTTACTCGATGGGTGCGGGGGCTGAGGAGACCCAGTACTTC
CASSYSMGAGAEETQYF
>few|NA|TRBV9|TRBJ1-3
TGTGCCAGCAGCGTAAATAATGGAAACACCATATATTTT
CASSVNNGNTIYF
>few|NA|TRBV2|TRBJ2-3
TGTGCCAGCAAATCAAGACTAGGGGGATCCACAGATACGCAGTATTTT
CASKSRLGGSTDTQYF
>few|NA|TRBV11-3|TRBJ2-3
TGTGCCAGCAGCTTAGATCATTGGGACCTCACAGATACGCAGTATTTT
CASSLDHWDLTDTQYF
>few|TRBD2|TRBV11-3|TRBJ2-2
TGTGCCAGCAGCACACTAGCGGGGGGGCGGACCGGGGAGCTGTTTTTT
CASSTLAGGRTGELFF
>NA|TRBD1|TRBV6-8|TRBJ2-1
TGTGCCAGCAGTGGAACCTCGGGACAGGGTGAGGGTGAGCAGTTCTTC
CASSGTSGQGEGEQFF
>few|NA|TRBV1|TRBJ2-1
TGCGCCAGCAGCCAAGTCCGAGCCGCCTACAATGAGCAGTTCTTC
CASSQVRAAYNEQFF
>NA|NA|TRBV10-2|TRBJ2-1
TGCGCCAGCGGACACTTGAGCTCCTACAATGAGCAGTTCTTC
CASGHLSSYNEQFF
>NA|TRBD2|TRBV19|TRBJ2-5
TGTGCCAGTCGGACTAGCGGGGGGGTCAGGGAGACCCAGTACTTC
CASRTSGGVRETQYF
>NA|TRBD2|TRBV29-1|TRBJ2-1
TGCAGCGTTATCGATAGCGGGAGAGTAAATGAGCAGTTCTTC
CSVIDSGRVNEQFF